This T cell receptor (beta chain) was recovered during a study of OX40 agonist ivuxolimab in advanced cancers. Findings and limits, study-wide: Individuals who were partial responders at 0.1-3.0 mg/kg had clonal expansion that ranked among the lowest. Researchers report that CD8+ T cells had, on average, more expanded clones than CD4+.

Researchers took blood at baseline, on cycle 4 day 1, and on cycle 7 day 1. Between the trimmed V and J ends, which lost 2 bases and 2 bases, there was a span of 10 bases. Per germline, CDR1 MNHNS and CDR2 SASEGT. This CDR3 region has 15 residues. Measured with immunoSEQ multiplex PCR; TCRdb has only the in-frame clones, and not every one. The table includes fewer than 85,000 clones, about 92% detected once. As for this clone: Its matching antigen is unknown.

This clonotype was sampled from an adult with an advanced solid tumor such as melanoma, head and neck, liver or kidney cancer. This sequence joins TRBV6-1 and TRBJ1-5; the D is unclear. This material consisted of CD4+ or CD8+ T cells sorted from blood, taken in a trial of the OX40 agonist ivuxolimab. CDR3 bases: TGTGCCAGCAGTGAATATGGGCAGGGCAATCAGCCCCAGCATTTT. Translated: CASSEYGQGNQPQHF.